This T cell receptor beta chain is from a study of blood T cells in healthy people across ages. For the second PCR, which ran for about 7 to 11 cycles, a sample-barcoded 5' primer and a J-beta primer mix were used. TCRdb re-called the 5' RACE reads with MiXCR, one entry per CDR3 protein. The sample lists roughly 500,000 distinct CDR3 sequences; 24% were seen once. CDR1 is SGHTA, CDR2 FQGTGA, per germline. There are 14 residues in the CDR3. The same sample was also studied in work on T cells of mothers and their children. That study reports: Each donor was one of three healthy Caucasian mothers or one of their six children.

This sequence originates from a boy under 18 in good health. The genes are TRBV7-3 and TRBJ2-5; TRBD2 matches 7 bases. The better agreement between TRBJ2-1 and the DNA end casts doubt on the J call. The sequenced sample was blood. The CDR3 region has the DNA TGTGCCAGCAGCTCTGGGATAGCGGGCAATGAGCAGTTCTTC. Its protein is CASSSGIAGNEQFF.